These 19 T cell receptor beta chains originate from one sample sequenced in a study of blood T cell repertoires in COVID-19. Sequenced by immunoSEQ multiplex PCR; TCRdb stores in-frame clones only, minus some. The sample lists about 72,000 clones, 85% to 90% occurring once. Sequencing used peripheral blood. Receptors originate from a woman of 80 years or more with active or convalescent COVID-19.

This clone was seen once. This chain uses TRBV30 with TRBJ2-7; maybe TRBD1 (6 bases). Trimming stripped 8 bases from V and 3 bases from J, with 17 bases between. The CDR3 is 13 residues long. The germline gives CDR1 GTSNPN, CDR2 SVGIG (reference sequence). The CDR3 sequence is CAHNRVGNYEQYF. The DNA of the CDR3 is TGTGCCCACAACAGGGTTGGAAACTACGAGCAGTACTTC.

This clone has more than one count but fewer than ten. The CDR3 region is CASSERGGFNTEAFF. The CDR3 DNA sequence: TGTGCCAGCAGTGAACGGGGAGGGTTTAACACTGAAGCTTTCTTT. The gene calls are TRBV6-1 and TRBJ1-1; no firm D call. This CDR3 region has 15 residues. V was clipped by 2 bases and J by 2 bases, with 12 bases between them. Germline CDR1 is MNHNS and CDR2 is SASEGT.

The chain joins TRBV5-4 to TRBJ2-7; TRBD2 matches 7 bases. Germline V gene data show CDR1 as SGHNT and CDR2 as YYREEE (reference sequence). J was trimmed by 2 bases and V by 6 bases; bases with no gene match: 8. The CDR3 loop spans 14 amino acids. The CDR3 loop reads CASNVAGRTYEQYF. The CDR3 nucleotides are TGTGCCAGCAACGTAGCGGGTAGAACCTACGAGCAGTACTTC.

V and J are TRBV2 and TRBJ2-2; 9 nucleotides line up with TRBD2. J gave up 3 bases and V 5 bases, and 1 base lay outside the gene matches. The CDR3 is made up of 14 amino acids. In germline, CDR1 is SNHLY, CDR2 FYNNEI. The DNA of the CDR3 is TGTGCCAGCAGTCTAGCGGGGTACACCGGGGAGCTGTTTTTT. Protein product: CASSLAGYTGELFF.

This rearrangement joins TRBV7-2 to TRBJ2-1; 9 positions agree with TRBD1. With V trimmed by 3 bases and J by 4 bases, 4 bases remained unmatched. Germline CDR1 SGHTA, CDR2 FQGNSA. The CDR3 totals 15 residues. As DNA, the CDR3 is TGTGCCAGCAGCTTCCCGGGACAGGGATACAATGAGCAGTTCTTC. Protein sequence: CASSFPGQGYNEQFF.

The CDR3: CASSLKAGANTDTQYF. CDR3 nucleotides: TGTGCCAGCAGCTTGAAAGCGGGGGCGAACACAGATACGCAGTATTTT. The chain uses TRBV7-8 and TRBJ2-3; 8 bases align to TRBD2. This CDR3 comprises 16 residues. Unmatched junction bases numbered 7, after V lost 3 bases and J lost 2 bases. In germline, CDR1 is SGHVS, CDR2 FQNEAQ.

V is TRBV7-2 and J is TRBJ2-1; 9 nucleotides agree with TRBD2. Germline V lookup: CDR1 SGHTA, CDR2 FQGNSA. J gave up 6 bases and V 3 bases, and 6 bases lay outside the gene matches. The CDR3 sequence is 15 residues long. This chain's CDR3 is CASSFSSGVVNEQFF. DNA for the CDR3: TGTGCCAGCAGCTTTTCTAGCGGGGTAGTCAATGAGCAGTTCTTC.

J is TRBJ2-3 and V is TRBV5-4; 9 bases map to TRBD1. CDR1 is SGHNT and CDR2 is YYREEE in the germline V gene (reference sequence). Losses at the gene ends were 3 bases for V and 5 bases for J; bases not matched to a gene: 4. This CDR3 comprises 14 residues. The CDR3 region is CASSYGQGQDTQYF. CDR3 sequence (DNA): TGTGCCAGCAGCTACGGACAGGGGCAAGATACGCAGTATTTT. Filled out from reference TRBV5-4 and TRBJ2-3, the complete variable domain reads ETGVTQSPTHLIKTRGQQVTLRCSSQSGHNTVSWYQQALGQGPQFIFQYYREEENGRGNFPPRFSGLQFPNYSSELNVNALELDDSALYLCASSYGQGQDTQYFGPGTRLTVL.

Written as DNA, the CDR3 is TGTGCCAGCAGCCGTGACAGGGGTCACACTGAAGCTTTCTTT. Amino acids: CASSRDRGHTEAFF. The rearrangement links TRBV7-2 to TRBJ1-1; 8 bases fit TRBD1. Germline CDR1 SGHTA, CDR2 FQGNSA. The CDR3 has 14 amino acids. After removal of 5 bases from V and 3 bases from J, the junction contained 5 bases not matched to a gene.

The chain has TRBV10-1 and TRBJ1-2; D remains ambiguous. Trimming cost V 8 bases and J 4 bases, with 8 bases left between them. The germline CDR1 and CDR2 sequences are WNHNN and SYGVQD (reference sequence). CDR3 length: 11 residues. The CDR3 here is CASPQSYGYTF. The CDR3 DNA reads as TGCGCCAGCCCACAGTCCTATGGCTACACCTTC.

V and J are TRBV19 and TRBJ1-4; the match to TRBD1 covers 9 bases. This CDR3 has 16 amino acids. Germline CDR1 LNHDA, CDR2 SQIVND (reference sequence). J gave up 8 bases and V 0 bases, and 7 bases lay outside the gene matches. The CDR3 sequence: CASSIDWGQGYEKLFF. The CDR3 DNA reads TGTGCCAGTAGTATAGATTGGGGACAGGGTTACGAAAAACTGTTTTTT.

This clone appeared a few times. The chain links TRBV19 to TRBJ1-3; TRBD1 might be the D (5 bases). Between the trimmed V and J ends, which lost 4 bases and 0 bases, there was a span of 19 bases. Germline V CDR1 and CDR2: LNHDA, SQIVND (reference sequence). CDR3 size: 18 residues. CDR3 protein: CASSTTDNRRLSGNTIYF. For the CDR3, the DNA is TGTGCCAGTAGTACGACAGACAACAGACGGCTCTCTGGAAACACCATATATTTT.

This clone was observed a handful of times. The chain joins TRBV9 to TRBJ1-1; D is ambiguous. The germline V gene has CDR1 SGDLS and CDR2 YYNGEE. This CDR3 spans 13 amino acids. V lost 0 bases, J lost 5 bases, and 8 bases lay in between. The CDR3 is CASSVVRETEAFF. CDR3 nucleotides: TGTGCCAGCAGCGTAGTGAGGGAGACTGAAGCTTTCTTT.

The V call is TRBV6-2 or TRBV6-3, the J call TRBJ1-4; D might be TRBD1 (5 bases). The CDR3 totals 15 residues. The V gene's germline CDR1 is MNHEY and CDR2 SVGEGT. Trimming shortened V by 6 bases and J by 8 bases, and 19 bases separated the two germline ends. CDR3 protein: CASSLGTGYREKLFF. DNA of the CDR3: TGTGCCAGCAGCCTAGGAACAGGTTATCGGGAAAAACTGTTTTTT.

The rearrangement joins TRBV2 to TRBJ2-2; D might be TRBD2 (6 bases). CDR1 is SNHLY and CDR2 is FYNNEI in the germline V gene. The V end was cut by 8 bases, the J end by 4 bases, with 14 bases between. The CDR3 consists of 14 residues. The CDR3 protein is CASSASEGTGELFF. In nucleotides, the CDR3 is TGTGCCAGCTCAGCTAGCGAGGGCACCGGGGAGCTGTTTTTT.

CDR3 sequence: CASSDDRDYGYTF. The CDR3 bases are TGTGCCAGCAGTGACGACAGGGACTATGGCTACACCTTC. The chain has TRBV2 and TRBJ1-2, with 7 bases lining up with TRBD1. Germline CDR1 SNHLY, CDR2 FYNNEI. V lost 3 bases and J lost 3; bases outside the gene matches: 1. The length of the CDR3 is 13 residues.

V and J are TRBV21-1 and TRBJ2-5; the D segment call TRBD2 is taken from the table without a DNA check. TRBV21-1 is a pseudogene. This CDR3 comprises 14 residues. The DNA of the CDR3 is TGTGCCAGCAGCCCCTTCTGCGAGCCGGAGACCCAGTACTTC. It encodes CASSPFCEPETQYF.

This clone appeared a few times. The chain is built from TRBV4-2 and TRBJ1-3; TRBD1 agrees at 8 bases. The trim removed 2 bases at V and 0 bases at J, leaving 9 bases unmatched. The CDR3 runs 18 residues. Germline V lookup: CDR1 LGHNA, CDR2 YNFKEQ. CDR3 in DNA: TGTGCCAGCAGCCAAAATTTTGACACAGGGGGCTCTGGAAACACCATATATTTT. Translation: CASSQNFDTGGSGNTIYF.

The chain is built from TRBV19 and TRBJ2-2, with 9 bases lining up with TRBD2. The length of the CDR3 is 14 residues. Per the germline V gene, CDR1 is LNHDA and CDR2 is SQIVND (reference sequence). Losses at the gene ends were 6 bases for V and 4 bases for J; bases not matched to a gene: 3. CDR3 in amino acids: CASRGLATTGELFF. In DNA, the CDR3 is TGTGCCAGTAGAGGACTAGCGACCACCGGGGAGCTGTTTTTT.